The source of this TCR beta chain is a study of neurological immune-mediated disorders. The unsorted libraries originated from 2 million PBMCs kept at -80 C. Germline V gene lookup returns CDR1 SEHNR and CDR2 FQNEAQ (reference sequence). This CDR3 region has 16 residues. V shed 5 bases and J 3 bases; nucleotides not matched to a gene: 13. Each CDR3 protein is one row after TCRdb ran MiXCR on the 5' RACE reads. This sample has 55,000 to 75,000 distinct CDR3 sequences; approximately 12% occur once, and the top ten carry about 11%. This clonotype was recorded many times. The chain combines TRBV7-9 with TRBJ2-7; 7 nucleotides match TRBD1. The receptor was isolated from a woman aged 60-70 years with HTLV-1-associated myelopathy (HAM/TSP). Sequencing was carried out using PBMCs. The DNA of the CDR3 is TGTGCCAGCAGCCCGGGTCCAGGGACAGAGCTCTACGAGCAGTACTTC. This gives the protein CASSPGPGTELYEQYF. Full variable domain (missing parts from reference TRBV7-9 and TRBJ2-7): DTGVSQNPRHKITKRGQNVTFRCDPISEHNRLYWYRQTLGQGPEFLTYFQNEAQLEKSRLLSDRFSAERPKGSFSTLEIQRTEQGDSAMYLCASSPGPGTELYEQYFGPGTRLTVT.